This T cell receptor beta chain was obtained from a study of shared clonotypes between healthy human individuals. Study outcomes and limitations: Shared clonotypes across all four donors exceeded non-shared ones in generation probability. Larger estimated richness was generally seen in naive subsets than in memory subsets.

The assay ran at deep level. The assay was immunoSEQ multiplex PCR, and TCRdb's table has in-frame clones only and misses some. The sample carries more than 150,000 clones, roughly 93% recorded once. The count of this clone is one. Its antigen is currently unknown. This TCR derives from a woman in her 30s in good health. Sequencing input: naive CD4+ T cells sorted from blood. As to subset: CD45RA+ positively selected.

The CDR3 sequence is CASSRTIFGEPFF. CDR3 nucleotides: TGTGCCAGCAGTAGGACTATATTCGGGGAACCGTTCTTC. The chain has TRBV6-5 and TRBJ2-1; D perhaps matches TRBD2 (6 bases). CDR1 MNHEY and CDR2 SVGAGI come from the germline V gene. This CDR3 has 13 amino acids. Trimming left V 5 bases short and J 15 bases short, with 20 bases between.